The present entry profiles one T cell receptor (beta chain) with its context. Its target is not known. These data originate in a study of T cells after posttransplantation cyclophosphamide. Study-level points and caveats: TRB clonality was highly associated with recipient CMV seropositivity and reactivation. Tissue-infiltrating T cells from skin or gut overlapped little with blood T cells.

The CDR3 extends over 17 amino acids. Germline assignment: CDR1 MNHNS and CDR2 SASEGT. V lost 2 bases and J lost 5, with 19 bases in between. Cyclophosphamide on days +3 and +4 followed busulfan-fludarabine conditioning and a marrow graft. Only in-frame clones appear in the TCRdb table, and some are missing; sequencing was by immunoSEQ multiplex PCR. The table records more than 10,000 clones, about 89% of them present only once. The sample here was PBMCs, taken after allogeneic stem cell transplant with posttransplant cyclophosphamide. The clonotype comes from a female patient in her 30s who received an allogeneic stem cell transplant from an unrelated donor, was CMV-positive, and had no GVHD. The graft donor may have given rise to some T cells. The rearrangement joins TRBV6-1 to TRBJ2-1; TRBD1 is a possible D gene (6 bases). The chain's CDR3 is CASSESWGPLSHNEQFF. CDR3 coding DNA: TGTGCCAGCAGTGAATCGTGGGGGCCCCTGTCTCACAATGAGCAGTTCTTC.